These 19 T cell receptor beta chains originate from one sample sequenced in a study of T cell repertoires in cytomegalovirus infection. TCRdb reprocessed the reads with MiXCR, giving one entry per CDR3 protein. Of some 700,000 distinct CDR3 sequences listed, around 32% were seen once; the top ten hold over 15%. Their cognate antigens are unknown. Material: cultured PBMCs, obtained from culture after CMV antigen stimulation. Receptors were obtained from a human donor in good health (CMV status not recorded). Some clones in this sample may be carry-over from other donors' samples.

This clonotype was seen once. This chain's CDR3 is CASSQVSTAPAAGVVTDTQYF. As DNA, the CDR3 is TGCGCCAGCAGCCAAGTTTCGACAGCGCCTGCAGCGGGAGTAGTCACAGATACGCAGTATTTT. The rearrangement links TRBV4-1 to TRBJ2-3, with 8 bases that match TRBD2. The V segment lost 1 base and the J segment 2 bases; nucleotides outside the gene matches: 20. The CDR3 covers 21 residues. CDR1 is MGHRA and CDR2 is YSYEKL in the germline V gene.

The V call is TRBV24-1, the J call TRBJ2-1; D is unclear. The germline gives CDR1 KGHDR, CDR2 SFDVKD. The CDR3 totals 12 residues. The V end was cut by 1 base, the J end by 5 bases, with 2 bases between. The CDR3 protein is CATSDFNNEQFF. The DNA for the CDR3 is TGTGCCACCAGTGATTTCAACAATGAGCAGTTCTTC.

The chain uses TRBV29-1 and TRBJ1-1; D is unclear. The germline gives CDR1 SQVTM, CDR2 ANQGSEA. Trimming took off 7 bases at V and 1 base at J, with 13 bases between the two ends. The CDR3 totals 13 residues. CDR3 loop: CSAVGPANTEAFF. CDR3 coding DNA: TGCAGCGCTGTAGGACCAGCGAACACTGAAGCTTTCTTT. Based on the CDR3 plus reference TRBV29-1 and TRBJ1-1, the full variable domain is SAVISQKPSRDICQRGTSLTIQCQVDSQVTMMFWYRQQPGQSLTLIATANQGSEATYESGFVIDKFPISRPNLTFSTLTVSNMSPEDSSIYLCSAVGPANTEAFFGQGTRLTVV.

The CDR3 DNA reads as TGTGCCAGCAGCTCTAGTCTGAAGAGCGGGGGGCCCAAAAACATTCAGTACTTC. Its translation is CASSSSLKSGGPKNIQYF. The chain combines TRBV7-9 with TRBJ2-4, with 9 bases identical to TRBD2. The CDR3 covers 18 residues. J lost 2 bases, V lost 4 bases, and 12 bases had no gene match. Germline CDR1 reads SEHNR; CDR2 reads FQNEAQ (reference sequence).

This clonotype was picked up a small number of times. The chain joins TRBV7-8 to TRBJ2-1, with D possibly being TRBD1 (6 bases). The V and J ends lost 2 bases and 2 bases respectively, with 10 bases between them. This CDR3 has 15 residues. The germline CDR1 and CDR2 sequences are SGHVS and FQNEAQ. CDR3 protein: CASSLLQGTYNEQFF. The CDR3 bases are TGTGCCAGCAGCTTATTACAGGGTACCTACAATGAGCAGTTCTTC.

This clonotype was recorded a few times. This rearrangement joins TRBV27 to TRBJ2-5; TRBD1 matches 7 bases. Germline V gives CDR1 MNHEY, CDR2 SMNVEV (reference sequence). The CDR3 contains 14 residues. Trimming cost V 9 bases and J 5 bases; bases outside gene matches: 12. The CDR3 nucleotides read TGTGCCAGTACCCCCGGAAGAGGGGGCGAGACCCAGTACTTC. The encoded protein is CASTPGRGGETQYF.

A few counts support this clonotype. The V gene is TRBV4-2, the J gene TRBJ1-4, with 7 bases identical to TRBD1. Unmatched junction bases numbered 7, after V lost 0 bases and J lost 0 bases. The V gene's germline CDR1 is LGHNA and CDR2 YNFKEQ. This CDR3 region has 18 residues. CDR3 bases: TGTGCCAGCAGCCAAGACCGACAGGGAAACCCAACTAATGAAAAACTGTTTTTT. Amino acids: CASSQDRQGNPTNEKLFF.

The chain employs TRBV23-1 and TRBJ2-3, with a weak D call TRBD2 (5 bases). TRBV23-1 counts as an open reading frame of uncertain function. Trimming removed 11 bases at V and 6 bases at J, with 6 bases between. The CDR3 spans 9 residues. The CDR3 nucleotides read TGCGCCCCGGGGGATACGCAGTATTTT. Translation gives CAPGDTQYF.

The chain links TRBV20-1 to TRBJ1-5; 7 bases are shared with TRBD1. CDR3 length equals 13 residues. Germline assignment: CDR1 DFQATT and CDR2 SNEGSKA (reference sequence). V dropped 2 bases and J dropped 2; count of bases not matched to a gene: 0. CDR3 protein: CSARQGGNQPQHF. CDR3 nucleotides: TGCAGTGCTAGACAGGGGGGCAATCAGCCCCAGCATTTT.

This clonotype was counted a few times. The chain links TRBV19 to TRBJ1-1, with 7 bases fitting TRBD1. The germline V gene has CDR1 LNHDA and CDR2 SQIVND (reference sequence). The CDR3 sequence is 14 residues long. After removal of 5 bases from V and 2 bases from J, the junction contained 5 bases not matched to a gene. The CDR3 sequence is CASSLHRGNTEAFF. The CDR3 DNA reads as TGTGCCAGTAGTCTTCACAGGGGAAACACTGAAGCTTTCTTT.

This clonotype was seen a handful of times. The chain is built from TRBV30 and TRBJ2-5; 8 nucleotides agree with TRBD1. With 8 bases clipped from V and 2 bases from J, the junction kept 7 bases outside the gene matches. The CDR3 contains 13 residues. Per the germline V gene, CDR1 is GTSNPN and CDR2 is SVGIG (reference sequence). The CDR3, as DNA: TGTGCCGGAACAGGGGGTGGGCAAGAGACCCAGTACTTC. Amino acid sequence: CAGTGGGQETQYF.

This chain uses TRBV9 with TRBJ2-5; 10 bases match TRBD2. The CDR3 spans 16 residues. Per the germline V gene, CDR1 is SGDLS and CDR2 is YYNGEE. V was clipped by 0 bases and J by 5 bases; unmatched bases: 7. The CDR3 DNA is TGTGCCAGCAGCGTAGGCAGCGGGAGGGCCGGGGAGACCCAGTACTTC. It encodes CASSVGSGRAGETQYF.

The J gene is TRBJ2-1, the V gene TRBV4-1, with 8 bases lining up with TRBD2. Germline CDR1 is MGHRA and CDR2 is YSYEKL. The CDR3 loop spans 15 amino acids. V lost 6 bases and J lost 4; bases outside the gene matches: 8. In nucleotides, the CDR3 is TGCGCCAGCAGACCCCATAGCGGGGCTTACAATGAGCAGTTCTTC. It is translated as CASRPHSGAYNEQFF.

There are many counts of this clonotype. The chain joins TRBV7-2 to TRBJ2-3; 9 bases align to TRBD2. The CDR3 is 16 amino acids. Germline CDR1 SGHTA, CDR2 FQGNSA. Trimming took 5 bases from V and 2 from J; bases not matched to a gene: 8. CDR3 nucleotide sequence: TGTGCCAGCAGCCCCCTAGCGGGACCTTACACAGATACGCAGTATTTT. Its translation: CASSPLAGPYTDTQYF.

This clonotype was seen more than once but under ten times. This chain connects TRBV7-9 to TRBJ2-3; D possibly corresponds to TRBD1 (5 bases). CDR1 SEHNR and CDR2 FQNEAQ come from the germline V gene (reference sequence). The ends were cut back, 5 bases at V and 8 bases at J, with 14 bases in the middle. CDR3 size: 13 residues. This CDR3 reads CASSGQGRGTQYF. The CDR3 DNA reads as TGTGCCAGCAGCGGGCAGGGCCGTGGTACGCAGTATTTT. Using reference TRBV7-9 and TRBJ2-3 for the parts outside the CDR3, the full variable domain is DTGVSQNPRHKITKRGQNVTFRCDPISEHNRLYWYRQTLGQGPEFLTYFQNEAQLEKSRLLSDRFSAERPKGSFSTLEIQRTEQGDSAMYLCASSGQGRGTQYFGPGTRLTVL.

This clonotype came up a few times. The rearrangement uses TRBV20-1 and TRBJ2-1; the match to TRBD2 covers 13 bases. This CDR3 spans 18 amino acids. Germline CDR1 is DFQATT and CDR2 is SNEGSKA (reference sequence). The V gene end was trimmed by 2 bases and the J gene end by 0 bases; junction bases not matched to a gene: 7. The CDR3, as DNA: TGCAGTGCTAGATCCGGGACTAGCGGGAAGAGCTCCTACAATGAGCAGTTCTTC. Protein sequence: CSARSGTSGKSSYNEQFF.

J is TRBJ2-1 and V is TRBV11-2; TRBD2 aligns across 7 bases. The junction had 13 bases not matched to a gene; V was cut back by 6 bases and J by 8 bases. From germline, CDR1 is SGHAT and CDR2 FQNNGV. CDR3 length: 15 amino acids. CDR3: CASSALGGRVYEQFF. The CDR3, as DNA: TGTGCCAGCAGTGCGCTGGGGGGGAGGGTCTATGAGCAGTTCTTC.

CDR3: CASSSGQGEAGELFF. The CDR3 DNA reads as TGTGCCAGCAGCTCGGGCCAGGGGGAGGCCGGGGAGCTGTTTTTT. This chain links TRBV7-2 with TRBJ2-2, with D possibly being TRBD1 (7 bases). Germline V gene sequence: CDR1 SGHTA, CDR2 FQGNSA. The CDR3 is 15 residues long. Trimming took 4 bases from V and 6 from J, leaving 15 bases between them.

The chain carries TRBV11-2 and TRBJ2-1; the match to TRBD2 covers 16 bases. Trimming removed 0 bases from V and 4 bases from J; junction bases left unmatched: 18. Germline V gene sequence: CDR1 SGHAT, CDR2 FQNNGV. The CDR3 runs to 23 residues. The CDR3 reads CASSLDYVMGLAGGPDRYNEQFF. CDR3 DNA sequence: TGTGCCAGCAGCTTAGACTACGTGATGGGACTAGCGGGAGGGCCCGACCGTTACAATGAGCAGTTCTTC.